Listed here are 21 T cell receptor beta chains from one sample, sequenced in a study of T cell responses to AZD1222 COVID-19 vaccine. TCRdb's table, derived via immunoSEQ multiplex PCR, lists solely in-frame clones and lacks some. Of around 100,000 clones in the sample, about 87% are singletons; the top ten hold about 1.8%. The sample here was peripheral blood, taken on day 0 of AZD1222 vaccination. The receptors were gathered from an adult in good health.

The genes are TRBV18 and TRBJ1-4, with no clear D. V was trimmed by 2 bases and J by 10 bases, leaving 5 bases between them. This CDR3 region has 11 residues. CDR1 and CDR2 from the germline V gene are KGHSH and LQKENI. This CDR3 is CASSPGGKLFF. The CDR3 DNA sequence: TGTGCCAGCTCACCAGGAGGAAAACTGTTTTTT. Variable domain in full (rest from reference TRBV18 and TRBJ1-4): NAGVMQNPRHLVRRRGQEARLRCSPMKGHSHVYWYRQLPEEGLKFMVYLQKENIIDESGMPKERFSAEFPKEGPSILRIQQVVRGDSAAYFCASSPGGKLFFGSGTQLSVL.

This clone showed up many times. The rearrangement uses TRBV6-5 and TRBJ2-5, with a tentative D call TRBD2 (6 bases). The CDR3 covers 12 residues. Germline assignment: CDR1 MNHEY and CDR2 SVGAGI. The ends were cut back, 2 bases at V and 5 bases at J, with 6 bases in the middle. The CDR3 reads CASSYGGETQYF. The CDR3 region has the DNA TGTGCCAGCAGTTACGGGGGGGAGACCCAGTACTTC.

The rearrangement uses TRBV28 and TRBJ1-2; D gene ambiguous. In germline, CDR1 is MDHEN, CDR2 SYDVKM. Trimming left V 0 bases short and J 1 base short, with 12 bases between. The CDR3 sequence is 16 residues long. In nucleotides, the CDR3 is TGTGCCAGCAGTTTATGGGGCGGGGAAAGTAACTATGGCTACACCTTC. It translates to CASSLWGGESNYGYTF.

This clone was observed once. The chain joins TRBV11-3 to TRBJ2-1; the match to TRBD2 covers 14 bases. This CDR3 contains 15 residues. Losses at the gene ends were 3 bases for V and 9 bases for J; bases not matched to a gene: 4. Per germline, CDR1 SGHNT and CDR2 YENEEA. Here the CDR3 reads CASSLTSGRAGEQFF. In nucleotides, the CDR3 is TGTGCCAGCAGCTTGACTAGCGGGAGGGCCGGTGAGCAGTTCTTC.

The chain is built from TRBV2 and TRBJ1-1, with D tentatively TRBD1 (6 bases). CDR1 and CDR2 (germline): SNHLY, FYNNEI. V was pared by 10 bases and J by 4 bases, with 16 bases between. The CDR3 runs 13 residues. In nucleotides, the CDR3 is TGTGCCACCACCCAAGGGGGAGGCACTGAAGCTTTCTTT. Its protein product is CATTQGGGTEAFF.

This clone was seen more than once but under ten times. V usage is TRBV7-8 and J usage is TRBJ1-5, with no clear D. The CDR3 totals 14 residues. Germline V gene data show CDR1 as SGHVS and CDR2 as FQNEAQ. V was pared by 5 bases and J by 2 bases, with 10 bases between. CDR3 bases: TGTGCCAGCAGCCCTAGACGGGGCAATCAGCCCCAGCATTTT. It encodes CASSPRRGNQPQHF.

The CDR3 DNA reads TGTGCCAGCAGCCAAGACCGGACTAGCGGATCCTACGAGCAGTACTTC. Residues: CASSQDRTSGSYEQYF. The chain couples TRBV4-2 to TRBJ2-7; 10 bases agree with TRBD2. Unmatched junction bases numbered 3, after V lost 0 bases and J lost 1 base. The CDR3 is 16 amino acids. Germline V gene data show CDR1 as LGHNA and CDR2 as YNFKEQ.

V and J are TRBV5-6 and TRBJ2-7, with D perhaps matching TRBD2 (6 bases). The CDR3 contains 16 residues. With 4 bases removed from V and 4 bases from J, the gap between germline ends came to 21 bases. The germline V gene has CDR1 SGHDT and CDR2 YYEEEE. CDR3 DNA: TGTGCCAGCAGCGACTACTCCGGCGCGGGGCTATACGAGCAGTACTTC. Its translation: CASSDYSGAGLYEQYF.

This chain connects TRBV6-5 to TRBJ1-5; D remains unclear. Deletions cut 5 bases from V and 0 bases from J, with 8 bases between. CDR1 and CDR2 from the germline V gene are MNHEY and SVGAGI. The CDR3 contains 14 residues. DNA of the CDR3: TGTGCCAGCAGTCCCAGACCTAGCAATCAGCCCCAGCATTTT. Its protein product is CASSPRPSNQPQHF.

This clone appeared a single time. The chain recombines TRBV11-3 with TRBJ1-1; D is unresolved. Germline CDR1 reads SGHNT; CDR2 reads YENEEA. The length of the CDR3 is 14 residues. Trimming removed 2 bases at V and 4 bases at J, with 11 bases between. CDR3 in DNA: TGTGCCAGCAGCTTATGGCAGGAAGGCACTGAAGCTTTCTTT. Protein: CASSLWQEGTEAFF.

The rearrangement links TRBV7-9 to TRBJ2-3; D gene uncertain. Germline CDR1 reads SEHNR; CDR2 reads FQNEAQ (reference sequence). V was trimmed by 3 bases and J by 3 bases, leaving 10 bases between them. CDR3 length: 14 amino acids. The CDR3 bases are TGTGCCAGCAGCTTTCTTGTGGGGACAGATACGCAGTATTTT. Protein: CASSFLVGTDTQYF.

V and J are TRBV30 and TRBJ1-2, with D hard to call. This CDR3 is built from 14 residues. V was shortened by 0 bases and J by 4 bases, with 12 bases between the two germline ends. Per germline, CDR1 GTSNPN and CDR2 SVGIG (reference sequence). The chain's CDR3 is CAWSVLAGSYGYTF. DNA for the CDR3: TGTGCCTGGAGTGTACTTGCCGGGTCCTATGGCTACACCTTC.

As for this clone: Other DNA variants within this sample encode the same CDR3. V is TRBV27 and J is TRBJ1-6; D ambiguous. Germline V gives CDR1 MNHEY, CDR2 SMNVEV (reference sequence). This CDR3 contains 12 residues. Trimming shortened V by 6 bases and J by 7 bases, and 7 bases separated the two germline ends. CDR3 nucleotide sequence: TGTGCCAGCAGCCCTCGGAATTCACCCCTCCACTTT. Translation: CASSPRNSPLHF.

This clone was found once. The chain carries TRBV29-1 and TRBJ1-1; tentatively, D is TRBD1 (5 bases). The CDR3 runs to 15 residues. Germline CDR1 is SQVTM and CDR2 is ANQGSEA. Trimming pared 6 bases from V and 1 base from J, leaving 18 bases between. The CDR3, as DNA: TGCAGCGTGATTGACAGTTTTTGGGGGAACACTGAAGCTTTCTTT. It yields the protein CSVIDSFWGNTEAFF.

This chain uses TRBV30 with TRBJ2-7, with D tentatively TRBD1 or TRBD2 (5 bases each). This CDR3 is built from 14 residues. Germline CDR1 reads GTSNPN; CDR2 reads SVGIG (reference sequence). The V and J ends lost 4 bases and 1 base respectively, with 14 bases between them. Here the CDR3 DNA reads TGTGCCTGGACGGGACCTGGAATGTCCTACGAGCAGTACTTC. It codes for CAWTGPGMSYEQYF.

CDR3 coding DNA: TGTGCCAGCAGCTTGGCGGGAGGGCCAACAGATACGCAGTATTTT. This encodes CASSLAGGPTDTQYF. The chain joins TRBV5-8 to TRBJ2-3; 8 bases align to TRBD2. V lost 0 bases to trimming and J lost 3 bases; unmatched junction nucleotides: 3. Per the germline V gene, CDR1 is SGHTS and CDR2 is YDEGEE. The length of the CDR3 is 15 residues.

CDR3 nucleotide sequence: TGTGCCAGCAGCTTGTCGCTCGAATCTAATGAGCAGTTCTTC. It specifies CASSLSLESNEQFF. The chain links TRBV5-6 to TRBJ2-1; no reliable D call. Germline values: CDR1 SGHDT, CDR2 YYEEEE. This CDR3 comprises 14 residues. V dropped 1 base and J dropped 7 bases, with 12 bases sitting between them.

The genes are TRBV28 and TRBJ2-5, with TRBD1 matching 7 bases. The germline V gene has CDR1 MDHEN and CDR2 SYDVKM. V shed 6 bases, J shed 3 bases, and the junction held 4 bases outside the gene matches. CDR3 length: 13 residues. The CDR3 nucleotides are TGTGCCAGCAGCCGCGACAGGGAAGAGACCCAGTACTTC. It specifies CASSRDREETQYF.

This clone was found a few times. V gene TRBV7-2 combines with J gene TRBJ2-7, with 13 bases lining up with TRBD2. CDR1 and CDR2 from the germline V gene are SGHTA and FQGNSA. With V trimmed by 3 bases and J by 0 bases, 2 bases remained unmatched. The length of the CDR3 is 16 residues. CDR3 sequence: CASSLRTSGSSYEQYF. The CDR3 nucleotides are TGTGCCAGCAGCTTGCGGACTAGCGGGAGCTCCTACGAGCAGTACTTC.

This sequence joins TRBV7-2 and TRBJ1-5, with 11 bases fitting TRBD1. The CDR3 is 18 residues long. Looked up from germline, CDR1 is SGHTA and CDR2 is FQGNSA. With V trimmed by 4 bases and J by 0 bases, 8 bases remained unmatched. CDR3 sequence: CASSYRTGGAGSNQPQHF. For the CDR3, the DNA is TGTGCCAGCAGCTACCGGACAGGGGGCGCGGGTAGCAATCAGCCCCAGCATTTT.

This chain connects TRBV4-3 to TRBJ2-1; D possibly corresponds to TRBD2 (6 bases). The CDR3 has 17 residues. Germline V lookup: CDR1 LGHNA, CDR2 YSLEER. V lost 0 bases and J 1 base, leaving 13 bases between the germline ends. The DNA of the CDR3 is TGCGCCAGCAGCCAAGATCGTTTGGGAGGATCCTACAATGAGCAGTTCTTC. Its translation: CASSQDRLGGSYNEQFF.